Listed below are T cell receptor beta chains from one sample, sequenced in a study of blood T cell repertoires in COVID-19. Method: immunoSEQ multiplex PCR; TCRdb's copy keeps in-frame clones and lacks some. The table lists about 160,000 clones, around 85% of them singletons. Sequencing was done on a sample of peripheral blood. The receptors originated from a human donor with acute or convalescent COVID-19. The donor label of this sample is uncertain. The CDR3 runs from the conserved cysteine through the conserved F or W. Each record gives: clone size, D gene, V gene, J gene, CDR3 DNA, CDR3 protein. D genes are given only for firm matches. The listing skips clone size in some rows; elsewhere it reads once, few, many or a size class.

clone_size: -; d_call: TRBD1; v_call: TRBV18; j_call: TRBJ1-2; cdr3_nt: TGTGCCAGCTCCCCGGCCATCGGGACAGCTACTAACTATGGCTACACCTTC; cdr3_aa: CASSPAIGTATNYGYTF
clone_size: few; d_call: -; v_call: TRBV4-2; j_call: TRBJ1-4; cdr3_nt: TGTGCCAGCAGCCAAGAGGGTCCGTCCGGGGGGCAGGTTGAAAAACTGTTTTTT; cdr3_aa: CASSQEGPSGGQVEKLFF
clone_size: -; d_call: TRBD1; v_call: TRBV6-5; j_call: TRBJ1-1; cdr3_nt: TGTGCCAGCAGTAGACAGGGGAGTCCTGAAGCTTTCTTT; cdr3_aa: CASSRQGSPEAFF
clone_size: -; d_call: TRBD2; v_call: TRBV7-3; j_call: TRBJ2-2; cdr3_nt: TGTGCCAGCAGCCGGGGGAGCGGGGGAGACAACACCGGGGAGCTGTTTTTT; cdr3_aa: CASSRGSGGDNTGELFF
clone_size: -; d_call: -; v_call: TRBV19; j_call: TRBJ2-2; cdr3_nt: TGTGCCAGTAGAAGGGAGGCGAACACCGGGGAGCTGTTTTTT; cdr3_aa: CASRREANTGELFF
clone_size: -; d_call: -; v_call: TRBV16; j_call: TRBJ1-5; cdr3_nt: TGTGCCAGCAGCCAATCGGTGGCCCGGAGCTATCAGCCCCAGCATTTT; cdr3_aa: CASSQSVARSYQPQHF
clone_size: -; d_call: TRBD1; v_call: TRBV7-2; j_call: TRBJ1-2; cdr3_nt: TGTGCCAGCAGCTACCCGGGACAGGGGTTGTATGGCTACACCTTC; cdr3_aa: CASSYPGQGLYGYTF
clone_size: few; d_call: TRBD1; v_call: TRBV6-6; j_call: TRBJ2-7; cdr3_nt: TGTGCCAGCAGTTTGACAGGGGCCTACGAGCAGTACTTC; cdr3_aa: CASSLTGAYEQYF
clone_size: -; d_call: TRBD1; v_call: TRBV29-1; j_call: TRBJ1-2; cdr3_nt: TGCAGCGTTGAAGATCTGGGGACAGGGGGCATGAATGGCTACACCTTC; cdr3_aa: CSVEDLGTGGMNGYTF
clone_size: -; d_call: -; v_call: TRBV6-4; j_call: TRBJ1-2; cdr3_nt: TGTGCCAGCAGTGACCATAAGCGGAGCTATGGCTACACCTTC; cdr3_aa: CASSDHKRSYGYTF
clone_size: -; d_call: -; v_call: TRBV21-1; j_call: TRBJ1-6; cdr3_nt: TGTGCCAGCAGCAACTGGACAGCCTATTATAATTCACCCCTCCACTTT; cdr3_aa: CASSNWTAYYNSPLHF
clone_size: once; d_call: TRBD1; v_call: TRBV28; j_call: TRBJ1-4; cdr3_nt: TGTGCCAGCAGTTTCACACAGACAGGGGCTAATGAAAAACTGTTTTTT; cdr3_aa: CASSFTQTGANEKLFF
clone_size: -; d_call: TRBD1; v_call: TRBV6-5; j_call: TRBJ1-2; cdr3_nt: TGTGCCAGCAGAGGACAGGGAGGGGGCTACACCTTC; cdr3_aa: CASRGQGGGYTF
clone_size: -; d_call: -; v_call: TRBV21-1; j_call: TRBJ2-5; cdr3_nt: TGTGCCAGCAGCAAAGTCCTCCTAGCGGGGGGGCTGGAGACCCAGTACTTC; cdr3_aa: CASSKVLLAGGLETQYF
clone_size: -; d_call: -; v_call: TRBV2; j_call: TRBJ1-3; cdr3_nt: TGTGCCAAAAGAGGGAATGGGATAGTTCCCTCTGGAAACACCATATATTTT; cdr3_aa: CAKRGNGIVPSGNTIYF
clone_size: -; d_call: -; v_call: TRBV7-2; j_call: TRBJ1-6; cdr3_nt: TGTGCCAGCAGCTTTAGTATAGATTCACCCCTCCACTTT; cdr3_aa: CASSFSIDSPLHF
clone_size: -; d_call: -; v_call: TRBV7-2; j_call: TRBJ1-2; cdr3_nt: TGTGCCAGCAGCTTAGACAGGGTGGCCCTCTATGGCTACACCTTC; cdr3_aa: CASSLDRVALYGYTF
clone_size: -; d_call: -; v_call: TRBV7-9; j_call: TRBJ1-1; cdr3_nt: TGTGCCAGCAGCTTGACCTCGAACAGGAACACTGAAGCTTTCTTT; cdr3_aa: CASSLTSNRNTEAFF
clone_size: -; d_call: TRBD2; v_call: TRBV9; j_call: TRBJ2-1; cdr3_nt: TGTGCCAGCAGCTTCCCGACTAGCGGCTCCTACAATGAGCAGTTCTTC; cdr3_aa: CASSFPTSGSYNEQFF
clone_size: -; d_call: -; v_call: TRBV2; j_call: TRBJ1-2; cdr3_nt: TGTGCCAGCAGTGTAAGTGGAGGACTTGGCTACACCTTC; cdr3_aa: CASSVSGGLGYTF
clone_size: -; d_call: TRBD1; v_call: TRBV11-3; j_call: TRBJ1-2; cdr3_nt: TGTGCCAGCAGCTTAGCGGGACAGGGGGCGTGGGGCTACACCTTC; cdr3_aa: CASSLAGQGAWGYTF
clone_size: -; d_call: TRBD1; v_call: TRBV18; j_call: TRBJ2-7; cdr3_nt: TGTGCCAGCTCTCTGGACAGGGACTCCTACGAGCAGTACTTC; cdr3_aa: CASSLDRDSYEQYF
clone_size: -; d_call: TRBD2; v_call: TRBV7-2; j_call: TRBJ2-7; cdr3_nt: TGTGCCAGCAGCTTAGATAGCGGGGGGGCGGACGAGCAGTACTTC; cdr3_aa: CASSLDSGGADEQYF
clone_size: -; d_call: -; v_call: TRBV7-3; j_call: TRBJ2-7; cdr3_nt: TGTGCCAGCAGCTTATCCCCCATTCTTCTCTCAAACCCCACCGGCGAGCAGTACTTC; cdr3_aa: CASSLSPILLSNPTGEQYF
clone_size: -; d_call: TRBD1; v_call: TRBV29-1; j_call: TRBJ1-1; cdr3_nt: TGCAGCGTTGAGAAGGGGTCAGGGGGCCCGAAAACTGAAGCTTTCTTT; cdr3_aa: CSVEKGSGGPKTEAFF
clone_size: -; d_call: -; v_call: TRBV5-1; j_call: TRBJ1-3; cdr3_nt: TGCGCCAGCAGCCGAAGTACCGGGACTTTTAGCGATAGCTCTGGAAACACCATATATTTT; cdr3_aa: CASSRSTGTFSDSSGNTIYF
clone_size: -; d_call: -; v_call: TRBV4-1; j_call: TRBJ2-7; cdr3_nt: TGCGCCAGCAGCCAAGAAGGCGCAGGGGGGTCCTACGAGCAGTACTTC; cdr3_aa: CASSQEGAGGSYEQYF
clone_size: few; d_call: -; v_call: TRBV6-6; j_call: TRBJ1-4; cdr3_nt: TGTGCCAGCAGTTTCGGGACTACCCCCGAAAAACTGTTTTTT; cdr3_aa: CASSFGTTPEKLFF